This T cell receptor beta chain is from a study of blood T cell repertoires in COVID-19. Across the study: Spain, Italy and the United States supplied samples that represented acute and convalescent COVID-19. T cells, B-cell-depleted T cells, or PBMCs provided the cDNA or gDNA that served as material.

The CDR3 totals 13 residues. V was clipped by 4 bases and J by 5 bases, with 12 bases between them. The V gene's germline CDR1 is SGHNT and CDR2 YYREEE (reference sequence). Original analysis: Reference gene primer amplification in the assay estimated nucleated cell counts. The table came from immunoSEQ multiplex PCR; TCRdb's copy has only in-frame clones and leaves some out. The V and J calls and the clone size are those of that table, but D and trimming were determined from the DNA. The data show roughly 130,000 clones, 84% seen once. This receptor was taken from a woman in her twenties or thirties who had recovered from COVID-19. Sequencing used peripheral blood. This chain connects TRBV5-4 to TRBJ1-2, with D possibly TRBD1 on 6 matching bases. DNA of the CDR3: TGTGCCAGCAGCCCACAGGGACTATATGGCTACACCTTC. Amino acids: CASSPQGLYGYTF.